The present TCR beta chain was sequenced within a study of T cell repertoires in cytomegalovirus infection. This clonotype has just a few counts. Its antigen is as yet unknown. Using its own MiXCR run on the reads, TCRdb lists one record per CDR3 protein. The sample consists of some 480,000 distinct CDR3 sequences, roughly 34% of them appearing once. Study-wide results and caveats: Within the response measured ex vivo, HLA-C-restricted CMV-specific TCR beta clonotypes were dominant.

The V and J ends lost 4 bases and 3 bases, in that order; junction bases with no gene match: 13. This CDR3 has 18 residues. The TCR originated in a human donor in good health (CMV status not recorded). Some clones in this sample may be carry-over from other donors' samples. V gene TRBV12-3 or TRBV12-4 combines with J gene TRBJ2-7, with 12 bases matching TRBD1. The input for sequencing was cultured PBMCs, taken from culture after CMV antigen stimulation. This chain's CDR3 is CASSSWDRGRGGYYEQYF. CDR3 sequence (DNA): TGTGCCAGCAGTTCCTGGGACAGGGGGCGCGGAGGCTACTACGAGCAGTACTTC.